Included here is one T cell receptor (beta chain) sequence, with context. The sample comes from a study of identical twins. It was template switching that added a universal primer site, and there were unique molecular identifiers on the cDNA. TCRdb used MiXCR to reprocess the 5' RACE reads, holding one entry per CDR3 protein. The table includes some 1,700,000 distinct CDR3 sequences, around a third detected once. This clonotype was sampled from a newborn girl in good health. Sequencing was carried out using cord blood.

CDR3 amino acids: CAKKERWADTQYF. As DNA, the CDR3 is TGTGCCAAAAAGGAGCGGTGGGCAGATACGCAGTATTTT. The chain uses TRBV10-3 and TRBJ2-3, with a possible D match to TRBD2 (5 bases). V shed 10 bases and J shed 4 bases, with 15 bases lying between them. CDR3 size: 13 residues. Germline CDR1 and CDR2: ENHRY and SYGVKD.